This passage covers 2 T cell receptor beta chains from one sample sequenced in a study of blood T cell repertoires in COVID-19. TCRdb's table, derived via immunoSEQ multiplex PCR, lists solely in-frame clones and lacks some. The table includes about 260,000 clones, over 75% detected once. Sequenced sample: peripheral blood. The receptors originated from a human donor in a cohort sampled during active COVID-19.

V usage is TRBV9 and J usage is TRBJ2-7; D may be TRBD1 (6 bases). CDR3 length: 15 residues. Germline assignment: CDR1 SGDLS and CDR2 YYNGEE. The V and J ends lost 3 bases and 3 bases respectively, with 16 bases between them. The CDR3 sequence: CASSAAGDPYYEQYF. CDR3 sequence (DNA): TGTGCCAGCAGCGCGGCAGGGGACCCCTACTACGAGCAGTACTTC.

CDR3 sequence (DNA): TGTGCCAGCAGTCAGGTCTTTTCGGGAACTGAAGCTTTCTTT. Its protein product is CASSQVFSGTEAFF. The genes are TRBV6-5 and TRBJ1-1; D remains ambiguous. The germline CDR1 and CDR2 sequences are MNHEY and SVGAGI. CDR3 length: 14 residues. V was cut by 5 bases and J by 5 bases, with 15 bases left in between.